One and the same sample provided the 8 T cell receptor beta chains below, sequenced in a study of blood T cell repertoires in COVID-19. Repertoires were generated with immunoSEQ multiplex PCR, while TCRdb's copy carries only in-frame clones and drops some. This table holds about 50,000 clones, more than 80% found once. The sequencing sample was made of peripheral blood. These receptors were taken from a middle-aged man with acute or convalescent COVID-19.

The rearrangement joins TRBV5-1 to TRBJ1-2; D perhaps matches TRBD1 (5 bases). Germline CDR1 SGHRS, CDR2 YFSETQ. V was pared by 4 bases and J by 7 bases, with 14 bases between. This CDR3 spans 13 amino acids. The CDR3, as DNA: TGCGCCAGCAGCCCTCAAACAGACAGTGGCTACACCTTC. As protein: CASSPQTDSGYTF.

The J gene is TRBJ1-1, the V gene TRBV11-2, with D uncertain. Germline V CDR1 and CDR2: SGHAT, FQNNGV. Trimming took off 4 bases at V and 0 bases at J, with 9 bases between the two ends. This CDR3 spans 14 amino acids. DNA for the CDR3: TGTGCCAGCAGCTCGCCGGGAGTGAACACTGAAGCTTTCTTT. Amino acids: CASSSPGVNTEAFF. Full variable domain (outside the CDR3, taken from reference TRBV11-2 and TRBJ1-1): EAGVAQSPRYKIIEKRQSVAFWCNPISGHATLYWYQQILGQGPKLLIQFQNNGVVDDSQLPKDRFSAERLKGVDSTLKIQPAKLEDSAVYLCASSSPGVNTEAFFGQGTRLTVV.

V gene TRBV6-5 combines with J gene TRBJ1-5; unclear D gene. The CDR3 is 15 residues long. Germline V gene lookup returns CDR1 MNHEY and CDR2 SVGAGI. V was clipped by 6 bases and J by 6 bases, with 18 bases between them. CDR3 sequence (DNA): TGTGCCAGCAGGCCCCCGGGAGGATTCAGTCAGCCCCAGCATTTT. Amino acids: CASRPPGGFSQPQHF.

This clone turned up a few times. This chain uses TRBV2 with TRBJ1-2; 9 nucleotides line up with TRBD1. The CDR3 loop spans 15 amino acids. Trimming removed 5 bases from V and 1 base from J; junction bases left unmatched: 5. Germline V gene data show CDR1 as SNHLY and CDR2 as FYNNEI. The CDR3 bases are TGTGCCAGCAGTTGGGACAGGGCTTATAACTATGGCTACACCTTC. It translates to CASSWDRAYNYGYTF.

V and J are TRBV28 and TRBJ1-3; 10 bases line up with TRBD1. CDR3 length equals 16 residues. Trimming removed 5 bases from V and 2 bases from J; junction bases left unmatched: 6. Per the germline V gene, CDR1 is MDHEN and CDR2 is SYDVKM. The CDR3: CASSTPGQGTGNTIYF. For the CDR3, the DNA is TGTGCCAGCAGTACTCCGGGACAGGGGACTGGAAACACCATATATTTT. Looking up the rest from reference TRBV28 and TRBJ1-3 gives the full variable domain: DVKVTQSSRYLVKRTGEKVFLECVQDMDHENMFWYRQDPGLGLRLIYFSYDVKMKEKGDIPEGYSVSREKKERFSLILESASTNQTSMYLCASSTPGQGTGNTIYFGEGSWLTVV.

The rearrangement links TRBV5-6 to TRBJ1-1; D uncertain. With 4 bases removed from V and 3 bases from J, the gap between germline ends came to 16 bases. Germline lookup yields CDR1 SGHDT and CDR2 YYEEEE. The CDR3 has 15 amino acids. The CDR3 loop reads CASSTYTTSDTEAFF. In DNA form, the CDR3 reads TGTGCCAGCAGCACATATACGACTTCCGACACTGAAGCTTTCTTT.

The gene calls are TRBV5-4 and TRBJ1-2; possibly TRBD1 for D (6 bases). Per germline, CDR1 SGHNT and CDR2 YYREEE (reference sequence). V gave up 1 base and J gave up 4 bases, with 14 bases separating them. The CDR3 runs 15 residues. The CDR3: CASSLFPAGAYGYTF. DNA of the CDR3: TGTGCCAGCAGCTTGTTTCCCGCAGGGGCCTATGGCTACACCTTC.

The chain uses TRBV7-9 and TRBJ1-5; 7 bases match TRBD1. The length of the CDR3 is 15 residues. With 1 base clipped from V and 2 bases from J, the junction kept 2 bases outside the gene matches. Germline V lookup: CDR1 SEHNR, CDR2 FQNEAQ (reference sequence). The CDR3 bases are TGTGCCAGCAGCTTAGAAGGACAGGGCAATCAGCCCCAGCATTTT. Translated, it gives CASSLEGQGNQPQHF.